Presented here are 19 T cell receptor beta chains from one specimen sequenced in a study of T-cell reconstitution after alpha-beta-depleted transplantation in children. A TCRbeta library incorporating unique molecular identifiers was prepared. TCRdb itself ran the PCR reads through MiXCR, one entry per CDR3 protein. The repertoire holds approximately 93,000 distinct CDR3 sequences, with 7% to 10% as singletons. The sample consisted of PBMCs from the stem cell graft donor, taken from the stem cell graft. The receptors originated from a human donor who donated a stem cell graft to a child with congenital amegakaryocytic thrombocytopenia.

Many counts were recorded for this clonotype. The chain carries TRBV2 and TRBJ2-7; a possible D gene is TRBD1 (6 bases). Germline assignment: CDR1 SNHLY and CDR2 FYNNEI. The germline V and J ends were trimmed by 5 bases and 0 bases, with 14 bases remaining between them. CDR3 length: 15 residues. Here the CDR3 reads CASSRVQDSSYEQYF. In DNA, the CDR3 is TGTGCCAGCAGTCGGGTACAGGACAGCTCCTACGAGCAGTACTTC.

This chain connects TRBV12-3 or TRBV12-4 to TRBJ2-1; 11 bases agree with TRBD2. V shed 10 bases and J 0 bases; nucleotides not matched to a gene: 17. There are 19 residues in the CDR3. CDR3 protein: CAISGSGTSGFSSYNEQFF. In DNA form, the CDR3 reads TGTGCCATCTCAGGAAGCGGGACTAGCGGTTTTAGCTCCTACAATGAGCAGTTCTTC.

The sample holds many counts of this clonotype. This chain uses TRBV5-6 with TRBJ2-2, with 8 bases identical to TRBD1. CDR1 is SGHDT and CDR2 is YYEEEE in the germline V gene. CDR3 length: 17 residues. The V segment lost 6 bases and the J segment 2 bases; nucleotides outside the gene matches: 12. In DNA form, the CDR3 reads TGTGCCAGCACCCCCTGGGACAGGAGGGCTAACACCGGGGAGCTGTTTTTT. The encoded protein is CASTPWDRRANTGELFF.

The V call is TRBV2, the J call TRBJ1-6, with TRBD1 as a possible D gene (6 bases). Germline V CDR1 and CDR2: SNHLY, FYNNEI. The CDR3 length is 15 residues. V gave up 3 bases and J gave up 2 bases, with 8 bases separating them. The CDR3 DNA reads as TGTGCCAGCAGTGACAGGGGAACCTATAATTCACCCCTCCACTTT. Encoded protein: CASSDRGTYNSPLHF.

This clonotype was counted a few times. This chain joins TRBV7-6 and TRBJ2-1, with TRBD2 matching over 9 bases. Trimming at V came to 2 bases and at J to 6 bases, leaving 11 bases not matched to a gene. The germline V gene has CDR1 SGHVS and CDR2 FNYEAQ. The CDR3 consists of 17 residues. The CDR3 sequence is CASSLFTRLAGSNEQFF. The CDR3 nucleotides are TGTGCCAGCAGCTTATTTACGCGGCTAGCGGGATCCAATGAGCAGTTCTTC.

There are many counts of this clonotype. Here the CDR3 reads CASSLGQGGTEAFF. The CDR3 bases are TGCGCCAGCAGCTTGGGTCAGGGCGGCACTGAAGCTTTCTTT. V usage is TRBV5-1 and J usage is TRBJ1-1, with D perhaps TRBD1 (5 bases). V was cut by 0 bases and J by 4 bases, with 10 bases left in between. The CDR3 covers 14 residues. From germline, CDR1 is SGHRS and CDR2 YFSETQ.

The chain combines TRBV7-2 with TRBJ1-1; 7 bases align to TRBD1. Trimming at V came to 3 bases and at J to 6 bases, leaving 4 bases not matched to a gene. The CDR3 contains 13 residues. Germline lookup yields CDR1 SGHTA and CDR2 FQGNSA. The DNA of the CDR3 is TGTGCCAGCAGCTTTACGACAGGGTCTGAAGCTTTCTTT. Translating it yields CASSFTTGSEAFF.

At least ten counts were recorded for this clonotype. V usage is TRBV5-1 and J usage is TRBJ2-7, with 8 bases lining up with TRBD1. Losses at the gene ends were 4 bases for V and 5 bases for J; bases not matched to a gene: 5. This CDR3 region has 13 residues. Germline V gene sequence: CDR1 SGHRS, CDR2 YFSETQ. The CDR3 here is CASSVTGDNEQYF. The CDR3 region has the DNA TGCGCCAGCAGCGTGACAGGGGATAACGAGCAGTACTTC.

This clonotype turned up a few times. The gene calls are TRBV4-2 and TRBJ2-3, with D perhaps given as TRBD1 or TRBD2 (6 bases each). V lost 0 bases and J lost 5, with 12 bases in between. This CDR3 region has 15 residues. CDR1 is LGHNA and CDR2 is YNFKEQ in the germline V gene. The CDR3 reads CASSQDIGGLDTQYF. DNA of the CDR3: TGTGCCAGCAGCCAAGATATAGGGGGACTAGATACGCAGTATTTT.

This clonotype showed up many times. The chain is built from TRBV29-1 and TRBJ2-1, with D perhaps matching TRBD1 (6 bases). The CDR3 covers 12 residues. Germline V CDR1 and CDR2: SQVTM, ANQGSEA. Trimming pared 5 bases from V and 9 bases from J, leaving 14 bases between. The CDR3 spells CSVQQGSGEQFF. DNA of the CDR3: TGCAGCGTTCAACAGGGTTCGGGTGAGCAGTTCTTC.

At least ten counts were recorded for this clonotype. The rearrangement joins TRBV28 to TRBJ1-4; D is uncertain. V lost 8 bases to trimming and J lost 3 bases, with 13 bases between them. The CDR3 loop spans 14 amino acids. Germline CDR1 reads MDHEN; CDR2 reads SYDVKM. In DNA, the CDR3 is TGTGCCAGCTGTCCGACGGGAGCTAATGAAAAACTGTTTTTT. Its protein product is CASCPTGANEKLFF.

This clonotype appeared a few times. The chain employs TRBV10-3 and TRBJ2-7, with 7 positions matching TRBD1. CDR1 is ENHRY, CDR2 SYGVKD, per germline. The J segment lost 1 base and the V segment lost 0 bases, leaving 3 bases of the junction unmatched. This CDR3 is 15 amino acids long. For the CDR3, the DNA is TGTGCCATCAGTGAGTCGGGCAGGGGGTCCTACGAGCAGTACTTC. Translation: CAISESGRGSYEQYF.

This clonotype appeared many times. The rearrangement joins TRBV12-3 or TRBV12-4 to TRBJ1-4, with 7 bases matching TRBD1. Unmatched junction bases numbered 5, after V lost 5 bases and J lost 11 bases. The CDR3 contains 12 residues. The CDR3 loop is CASSPRQGKLFF. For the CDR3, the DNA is TGTGCCAGCAGTCCGCGACAGGGTAAACTGTTTTTT.

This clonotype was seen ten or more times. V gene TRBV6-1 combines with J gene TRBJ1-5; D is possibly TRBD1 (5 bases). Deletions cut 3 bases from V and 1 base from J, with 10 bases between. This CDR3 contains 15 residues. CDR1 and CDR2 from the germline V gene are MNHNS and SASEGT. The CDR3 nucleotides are TGTGCCAGCAGTGATGCTCGGACAAGCAATCAGCCCCAGCATTTT. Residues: CASSDARTSNQPQHF.

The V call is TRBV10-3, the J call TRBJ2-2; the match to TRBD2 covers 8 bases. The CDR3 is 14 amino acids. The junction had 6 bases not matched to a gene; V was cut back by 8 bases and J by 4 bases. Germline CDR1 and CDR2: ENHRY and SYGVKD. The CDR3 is CAIRSSGGTGELFF. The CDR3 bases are TGTGCCATCCGATCGAGCGGGGGCACCGGGGAGCTGTTTTTT.

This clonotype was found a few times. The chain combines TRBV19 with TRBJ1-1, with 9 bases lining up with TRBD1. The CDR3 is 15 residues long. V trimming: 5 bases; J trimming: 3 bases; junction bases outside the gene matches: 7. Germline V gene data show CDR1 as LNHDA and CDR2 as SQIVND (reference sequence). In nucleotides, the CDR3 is TGTGCCAGTAGTCTATGGACAGGGGATTACACTGAAGCTTTCTTT. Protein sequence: CASSLWTGDYTEAFF.

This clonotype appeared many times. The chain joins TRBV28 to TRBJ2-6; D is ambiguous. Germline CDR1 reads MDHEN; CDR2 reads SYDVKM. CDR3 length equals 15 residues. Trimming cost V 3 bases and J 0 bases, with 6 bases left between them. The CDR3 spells CASSLLRSGANVLTF. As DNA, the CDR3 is TGTGCCAGCAGTTTGTTGCGCTCTGGGGCCAACGTCCTGACTTTC.

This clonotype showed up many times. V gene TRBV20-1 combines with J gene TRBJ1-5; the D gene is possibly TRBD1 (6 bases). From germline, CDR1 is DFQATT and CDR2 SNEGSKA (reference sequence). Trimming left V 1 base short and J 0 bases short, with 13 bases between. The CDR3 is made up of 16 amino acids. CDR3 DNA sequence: TGCAGTGCTAGAGTAGCGGGACACTATAGCAATCAGCCCCAGCATTTT. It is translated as CSARVAGHYSNQPQHF.

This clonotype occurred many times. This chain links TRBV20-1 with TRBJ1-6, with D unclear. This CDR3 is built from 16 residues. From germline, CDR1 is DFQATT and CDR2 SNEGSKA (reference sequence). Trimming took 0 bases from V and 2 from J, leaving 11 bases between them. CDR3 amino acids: CSARDLLGTYNSPLHF. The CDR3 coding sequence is TGCAGTGCTAGAGATCTTTTAGGGACCTATAATTCACCCCTCCACTTT.